This T cell receptor (beta chain) was captured by sequencing in a study of blood T cell repertoires in COVID-19. In germline, CDR1 is MNHEY, CDR2 SMNVEV (reference sequence). V lost 7 bases to trimming and J lost 2 bases; unmatched junction nucleotides: 3. The CDR3 length is 14 residues. Produced via immunoSEQ multiplex PCR; TCRdb's table is partial and in-frame only. This sample carries about 24,000 clones, approximately 85% of them seen once, and the ten largest clones take approximately 8.6%. The source is a human donor in a cohort sampled during active COVID-19. This chain connects TRBV27 to TRBJ2-7, with 12 bases lining up with TRBD2. Source material: peripheral blood. The chain's CDR3 is CASTRTSGAYEQYF. Here the CDR3 DNA reads TGTGCCAGCACCCGGACTAGCGGGGCCTACGAGCAGTACTTC.